The 31 T cell receptor beta chains presented below share a single source sample, sequenced in a study of blood T cell repertoires in COVID-19. The data were produced by immunoSEQ multiplex PCR, yet TCRdb's version contains in-frame clones alone and is incomplete. The sample has some 40,000 clones; approximately 78% are singletons. Sample: peripheral blood. These receptors were taken from a man in his 60s in a cohort sampled during active COVID-19.

The V gene is TRBV10-3, the J gene TRBJ2-2; no clear D gene. Germline V gene lookup returns CDR1 ENHRY and CDR2 SYGVKD. V lost 8 bases, J lost 3 bases, and 13 bases lay in between. The CDR3 sequence is 14 residues long. In DNA form, the CDR3 reads TGTGCCATCCGATTTACAACAGACACCGGGGAGCTGTTTTTT. Translating gives CAIRFTTDTGELFF.

V and J are TRBV28 and TRBJ1-4, with 7 nucleotides matching TRBD1. The germline CDR1 and CDR2 sequences are MDHEN and SYDVKM. The CDR3 covers 14 residues. V trimming: 2 bases; J trimming: 6 bases; junction bases outside the gene matches: 3. DNA for the CDR3: TGTGCCAGCAGTTTAGTAGGGGGCGATGAAAAACTGTTTTTT. Translation: CASSLVGGDEKLFF.

The gene calls are TRBV19 and TRBJ2-3, with D tentatively TRBD2 (5 bases). Germline V gene lookup returns CDR1 LNHDA and CDR2 SQIVND (reference sequence). V was clipped by 8 bases and J by 4 bases, with 16 bases between them. The CDR3 has 14 residues. The CDR3 sequence is CASRAGGRPDTQYF. The DNA of the CDR3 is TGTGCCAGTCGGGCGGGCGGTCGGCCAGATACGCAGTATTTT.

V usage is TRBV10-1 and J usage is TRBJ2-1; D not certain. The CDR3 runs to 14 residues. CDR1 and CDR2 from the germline V gene are WNHNN and SYGVQD (reference sequence). The V and J ends lost 2 bases and 3 bases respectively, with 8 bases between them. Here the CDR3 reads CASSETQRYNEQFF. In nucleotides, the CDR3 is TGCGCCAGCAGTGAGACACAACGCTACAATGAGCAGTTCTTC.

This clone was counted a few times. V is TRBV7-8 and J is TRBJ1-3; 7 bases map to TRBD1. Germline CDR1 is SGHVS and CDR2 is FQNEAQ. V lost 5 bases, J lost 0 bases, and 19 bases stayed unmatched. The CDR3 is made up of 20 amino acids. Written as DNA, the CDR3 is TGTGCCAGCAGCCCCACCACGTGGGCAGGGGGTCCCTTCTCTGGAAACACCATATATTTT. This codes for CASSPTTWAGGPFSGNTIYF.

V usage is TRBV21-1 and J usage is TRBJ2-7; the listed D gene, TRBD2, was not tested against the DNA. TRBV21-1 is a pseudogene. The length of the CDR3 is 20 residues. The CDR3, as DNA: TGTGCCAGCAGCAAAAAAGGGGGTGGGAGCGGGAGGGCCCCTAGCTACGAGCAGTACTTC. Amino acids: CASSKKGGGSGRAPSYEQYF.

In this sample, this clone turned up a few times. The J gene is TRBJ2-2, the V gene TRBV19, with D perhaps matching TRBD2 (5 bases). Germline CDR1 LNHDA, CDR2 SQIVND (reference sequence). The CDR3 covers 15 residues. Trimming removed 1 base at V and 5 bases at J, with 11 bases between. CDR3 DNA: TGTGCCAGTAGTATAGTCACTAGGAGTACCGGGGAGCTGTTTTTT. Its protein product is CASSIVTRSTGELFF.

This chain joins TRBV27 and TRBJ1-1, with D hard to call. The V gene's germline CDR1 is MNHEY and CDR2 SMNVEV (reference sequence). Trimming removed 4 bases at V and 2 bases at J, with 8 bases between. The CDR3 is 13 residues long. The DNA of the CDR3 is TGTGCCAGCAGTTCCCTCCCCAACACTGAAGCTTTCTTT. This translates into CASSSLPNTEAFF.

CDR3 sequence (DNA): TGTGCCAGTAGTCTTACAGGGCAAGGTATCTACGAGCAGTACTTC. Protein: CASSLTGQGIYEQYF. V is TRBV19 and J is TRBJ2-7, with D perhaps TRBD1 (6 bases). Germline V gene sequence: CDR1 LNHDA, CDR2 SQIVND (reference sequence). The CDR3 covers 15 residues. Trimming removed 5 bases at V and 3 bases at J, with 17 bases between.

This clone occurred once. The rearrangement joins TRBV4-3 to TRBJ2-7; D might be TRBD1 (5 bases). The CDR3 has 14 amino acids. Germline V gene sequence: CDR1 LGHNA, CDR2 YSLEER. Between the trimmed V and J ends, which lost 0 bases and 1 base, there was a span of 7 bases. CDR3 sequence reads: CASSQDRQSYEQYF. CDR3 coding DNA: TGCGCCAGCAGCCAAGATCGACAGTCCTACGAGCAGTACTTC.

The chain recombines TRBV4-2 with TRBJ2-1; D perhaps matches TRBD2 (6 bases). CDR3 length: 11 amino acids. Germline CDR1 is LGHNA and CDR2 is YNFKEQ. Trimming took 8 bases from V and 6 from J, leaving 8 bases between them. Here the CDR3 DNA reads TGTGCCAGCGGTAGCGGCAATGAGCAGTTCTTC. Its translation is CASGSGNEQFF.

This clone has more than one count but fewer than ten. V usage is TRBV9 and J usage is TRBJ2-1, with 10 positions matching TRBD2. V lost 1 base to trimming and J lost 4 bases; unmatched junction nucleotides: 5. From germline, CDR1 is SGDLS and CDR2 YYNGEE. CDR3 length equals 16 residues. Here the CDR3 DNA reads TGTGCCAGCAGCGTATTGAGCGGGAGGGGATACAATGAGCAGTTCTTC. Translating gives CASSVLSGRGYNEQFF.

The genes are TRBV6-2 or TRBV6-3 and TRBJ2-2, with D possibly TRBD2 on 6 matching bases. Germline V gene data show CDR1 as MNHEY and CDR2 as SVGEGT. The CDR3 is 17 amino acids. Trimming cost V 0 bases and J 6 bases, with 17 bases left between them. The CDR3 sequence is CASSYSRRAGWSGELFF. The CDR3 bases are TGTGCCAGCAGTTACTCGAGGAGGGCCGGGTGGTCCGGGGAGCTGTTTTTT.

This chain connects TRBV10-3 to TRBJ1-6, with D unresolved. This CDR3 is 13 amino acids long. Germline V gene data show CDR1 as ENHRY and CDR2 as SYGVKD. V was cut by 2 bases and J by 9 bases, with 8 bases left in between. The chain's CDR3 is CAISEGGGSPLHF. The CDR3 nucleotides read TGTGCCATCAGTGAGGGAGGTGGTTCACCCCTCCACTTT.

The J gene is TRBJ2-1, the V gene TRBV9; 15 nucleotides agree with TRBD2. Germline V gene data show CDR1 as SGDLS and CDR2 as YYNGEE. V was clipped by 2 bases and J by 10 bases; unmatched bases: 10. This CDR3 contains 17 residues. CDR3 nucleotides: TGTGCCAGCAGCGTGAATTCGGCGGGACTAGCGGGAGGAGAGCAGTTCTTC. Protein: CASSVNSAGLAGGEQFF.

This clone was counted a single time. This sequence joins TRBV14 and TRBJ1-6; TRBD1 matches 9 bases. The CDR3 is 14 amino acids. Germline CDR1 SGHDN, CDR2 FVKESK. The ends lost 4 bases at V and 10 bases at J; junction bases unmatched: 5. In DNA form, the CDR3 reads TGTGCCAGCAGCCCGGACAGGGGTGGGTCACCCCTCCACTTT. Translated: CASSPDRGGSPLHF. The entire variable domain, with the rest obtained from reference TRBV14 and TRBJ1-6, is as follows: EAGVTQFPSHSVIEKGQTVTLRCDPISGHDNLYWYRRVMGKEIKFLLHFVKESKQDESGMPNNRFLAERTGGTYSTLKVQPAELEDSGVYFCASSPDRGGSPLHFGNGTRLTVT.

This chain uses TRBV25-1 with TRBJ2-7; D gene ambiguous. This CDR3 spans 15 amino acids. Germline V CDR1 and CDR2: MGHDK, SYGVNS. Trimming removed 1 base at V and 3 bases at J, with 13 bases between. In nucleotides, the CDR3 is TGTGCCAGCAGTGAATTTTTTGGCGGTAACTACGAGCAGTACTTC. Translation: CASSEFFGGNYEQYF.

The V and J genes are TRBV6-5 and TRBJ2-5; D is undetermined. This CDR3 contains 14 residues. CDR1 and CDR2 (germline): MNHEY, SVGAGI. Trimming left V 4 bases short and J 1 base short, with 10 bases between. The CDR3 sequence: CASSSSGSQETQYF. CDR3 in DNA: TGTGCCAGCAGTTCCTCGGGCAGCCAAGAGACCCAGTACTTC.

The gene calls are TRBV24-1 and TRBJ2-5; 9 bases are a match to TRBD1. The CDR3 contains 15 residues. Germline lookup yields CDR1 KGHDR and CDR2 SFDVKD. Trimming cost V 5 bases and J 7 bases; bases outside gene matches: 10. The CDR3 sequence is CATSVSAGQGATQYF. The CDR3 coding sequence is TGTGCCACCAGTGTTAGTGCGGGACAGGGCGCGACCCAGTACTTC.

The V gene is TRBV11-2, the J gene TRBJ2-3, with D possibly matching TRBD1 (5 bases). CDR3 length: 15 amino acids. The V end lost 1 base, the J end lost 2 bases, and 10 bases lay between the germline ends. Germline values: CDR1 SGHAT, CDR2 FQNNGV. The CDR3 reads CASSLAPGLTDTQYF. CDR3 in DNA: TGTGCCAGCAGCTTAGCCCCAGGGCTCACAGATACGCAGTATTTT.

The gene calls are TRBV5-5 and TRBJ2-7; D not certain. The ends were cut back, 1 base at V and 4 bases at J, with 12 bases in the middle. CDR1 and CDR2 from the germline V gene are SGHKS and YYEKEE (reference sequence). This CDR3 has 14 residues. CDR3 region: CASSLRLEGYEQYF. As DNA, the CDR3 is TGTGCCAGCAGCTTGAGGCTAGAAGGATACGAGCAGTACTTC.

V usage is TRBV9 and J usage is TRBJ2-3; no clear D gene. The germline CDR1 and CDR2 sequences are SGDLS and YYNGEE. The CDR3 spans 12 residues. The V gene lost 4 bases and the J gene lost 6 bases, with 9 bases spanning the gap. CDR3 DNA: TGTGCCAGCAGCCCCCGTCCGGATACGCAGTATTTT. This encodes CASSPRPDTQYF. Full variable domain (outside the CDR3, taken from reference TRBV9 and TRBJ2-3): DSGVTQTPKHLITATGQRVTLRCSPRSGDLSVYWYQQSLDQGLQFLIQYYNGEERAKGNILERFSAQQFPDLHSELNLSSLELGDSALYFCASSPRPDTQYFGPGTRLTVL.

The V call is TRBV19, the J call TRBJ2-1, with 7 nucleotides matching TRBD1. Looked up from germline, CDR1 is LNHDA and CDR2 is SQIVND (reference sequence). The V gene end was trimmed by 4 bases and the J gene end by 0 bases; junction bases not matched to a gene: 3. The CDR3 consists of 15 residues. The CDR3 region has the DNA TGTGCCAGTAGTAGGGACAGTAGCTCCTACAATGAGCAGTTCTTC. It translates to CASSRDSSSYNEQFF.

The CDR3 nucleotides read TGTGCCAGCAGCTTGGAGGGGTGGACAGGGAGTACCTACGAGCAGTACTTC. Translation gives CASSLEGWTGSTYEQYF. V gene TRBV5-5 combines with J gene TRBJ2-7, with 8 bases identical to TRBD1. The trim removed 0 bases at V and 2 bases at J, leaving 10 bases unmatched. There are 17 residues in the CDR3. Germline V lookup: CDR1 SGHKS, CDR2 YYEKEE (reference sequence).

This chain connects TRBV19 to TRBJ1-6; D gene ambiguous. Germline CDR1 reads LNHDA; CDR2 reads SQIVND (reference sequence). The CDR3 is 13 amino acids. Trimming removed 6 bases at V and 10 bases at J, with 13 bases between. CDR3 amino acids: CASRELDVSPLHF. The CDR3 DNA reads TGTGCCAGTAGGGAGTTGGATGTCTCACCCCTCCACTTT. The whole variable domain, filled in from reference TRBV19 and TRBJ1-6, reads DGGITQSPKYLFRKEGQNVTLSCEQNLNHDAMYWYRQDPGQGLRLIYYSQIVNDFQKGDIAEGYSVSREKKESFPLTVTSAQKNPTAFYLCASRELDVSPLHFGNGTRLTVT.

Many counts were recorded for this clone. This chain connects TRBV27 to TRBJ2-7, with 10 nucleotides matching TRBD1. From germline, CDR1 is MNHEY and CDR2 SMNVEV (reference sequence). The CDR3 contains 14 residues. V was pared by 6 bases and J by 2 bases, with 4 bases of the junction left unmatched. The CDR3 region is CASSGTGATYEQYF. The CDR3 nucleotides are TGTGCCAGCAGCGGGACAGGGGCAACCTACGAGCAGTACTTC.

This clone was seen just once. The chain couples TRBV10-3 to TRBJ2-5; 10 bases are shared with TRBD2. CDR1 ENHRY and CDR2 SYGVKD come from the germline V gene. Losses at the gene ends were 8 bases for V and 7 bases for J; bases not matched to a gene: 10. This CDR3 has 14 amino acids. CDR3 DNA sequence: TGTGCCATCGGAAAAGCGGGGGGGCCGGGGACCCAGTACTTC. Protein: CAIGKAGGPGTQYF.

The rearrangement joins TRBV6-5 to TRBJ1-2, with 8 bases matching TRBD1. CDR3 length: 14 residues. V dropped 2 bases and J dropped 7; count of bases not matched to a gene: 6. The germline CDR1 and CDR2 sequences are MNHEY and SVGAGI. The CDR3 sequence: CASSYADRVAGYTF. CDR3 bases: TGTGCCAGCAGTTACGCGGACAGGGTGGCTGGCTACACCTTC.

This clone was seen a single time. The rearrangement uses TRBV13 and TRBJ2-3; 11 nucleotides match TRBD2. Germline lookup yields CDR1 PRHDT and CDR2 FYEKMQ (reference sequence). CDR3 length equals 16 residues. The V gene end was trimmed by 4 bases and the J gene end by 2 bases; junction bases not matched to a gene: 5. The CDR3 loop reads CASSSLAGGSTDTQYF. CDR3 coding DNA: TGTGCCAGCAGCTCCCTAGCGGGAGGTTCCACAGATACGCAGTATTTT.

The genes are TRBV6-1 and TRBJ2-7; D uncertain. The CDR3 has 16 residues. Trimming pared 2 bases from V and 3 bases from J, leaving 17 bases between. Germline CDR1 is MNHNS and CDR2 is SASEGT. The CDR3 DNA follows: TGTGCCAGCAGTGAACTCCTCTCGGGTTCCGGCTACGAGCAGTACTTC. It codes for CASSELLSGSGYEQYF.

The rearrangement joins TRBV5-1 to TRBJ2-1; the match to TRBD1 covers 7 bases. The CDR3 has 17 amino acids. Trimming cost V 4 bases and J 2 bases; bases outside gene matches: 12. From germline, CDR1 is SGHRS and CDR2 YFSETQ. CDR3 sequence (DNA): TGCGCCAGCAGCGCGACCATGAAGGGACAGCCCTACAATGAGCAGTTCTTC. It codes for CASSATMKGQPYNEQFF.